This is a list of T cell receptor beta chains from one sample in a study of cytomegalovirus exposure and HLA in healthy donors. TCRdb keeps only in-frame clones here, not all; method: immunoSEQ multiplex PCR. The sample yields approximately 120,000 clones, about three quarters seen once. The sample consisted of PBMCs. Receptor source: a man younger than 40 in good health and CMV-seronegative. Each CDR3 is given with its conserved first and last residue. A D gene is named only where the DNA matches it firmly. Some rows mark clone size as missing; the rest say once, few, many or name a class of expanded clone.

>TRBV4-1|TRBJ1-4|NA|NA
CASSQAGGTGTNEKLFF
TGCGCCAGCAGCCAAGCGGGGGGAACTGGAACTAATGAAAAACTGTTTTTT
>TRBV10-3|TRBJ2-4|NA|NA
CAISKEVAKNIQYF
TGTGCCATCAGTAAGGAGGTAGCCAAAAACATTCAGTACTTC
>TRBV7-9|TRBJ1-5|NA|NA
CASSPGQFNSNQPQHF
TGTGCCAGCAGCCCCGGACAGTTCAATAGCAATCAGCCCCAGCATTTT
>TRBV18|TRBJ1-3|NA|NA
CASSPVAGKIGNTIYF
TGTGCCAGCTCACCTGTGGCGGGAAAGATCGGAAACACCATATATTTT
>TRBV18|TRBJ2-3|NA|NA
CASSPSTDTQYF
TGTGCCAGCTCACCCTCCACAGATACGCAGTATTTT
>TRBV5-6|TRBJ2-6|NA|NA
CASSLGAWAGANVLTF
TGTGCCAGCAGCTTGGGGGCGTGGGCTGGGGCCAACGTCCTGACTTTC
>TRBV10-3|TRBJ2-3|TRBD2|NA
CAISGRTTSGSLDTQYF
TGTGCCATCAGTGGTCGTACGACTAGCGGGAGTCTGGATACGCAGTATTTT
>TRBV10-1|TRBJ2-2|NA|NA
CASRPGGDPPGELFF
TGCGCCAGCAGGCCCGGAGGGGACCCGCCCGGGGAGCTGTTTTTT
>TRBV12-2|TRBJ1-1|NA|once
CASRNSQDSNPEAFF
TGTGCAAGTCGCAACTCCCAGGACAGTAATCCTGAAGCTTTCTTT
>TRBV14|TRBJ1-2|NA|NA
CASSHGVGQSYGYTF
TGTGCCAGCAGCCATGGGGTTGGACAGAGCTATGGCTACACCTTC
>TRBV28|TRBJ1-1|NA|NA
CASSFQGRTEAFF
TGTGCCAGCAGTTTCCAGGGTCGGACTGAAGCTTTCTTT
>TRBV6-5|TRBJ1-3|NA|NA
CASSYDSSGNTIYF
TGTGCCAGCAGTTACGACAGCTCTGGAAACACCATATATTTT
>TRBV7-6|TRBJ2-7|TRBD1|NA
CASSPNRGRGEQYF
TGTGCCAGCAGCCCTAACAGGGGGCGAGGCGAGCAGTACTTC
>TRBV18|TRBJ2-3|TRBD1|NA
CASSPLGQGTWDTQYF
TGTGCCAGCTCACCCTTAGGACAGGGGACGTGGGATACGCAGTATTTT
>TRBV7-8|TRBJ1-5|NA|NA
CASSDWGDHQPQHF
TGTGCCAGCAGCGATTGGGGGGACCATCAGCCCCAGCATTTT
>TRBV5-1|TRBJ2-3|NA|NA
CASSFGTFTDTQYF
TGCGCCAGCAGCTTTGGGACATTTACAGATACGCAGTATTTT
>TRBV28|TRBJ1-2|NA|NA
CASSLPNGYTF
TGTGCCAGCAGTTTACCAAATGGCTACACCTTC
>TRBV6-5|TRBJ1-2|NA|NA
CATRGGSGYTF
TGTGCCACCCGGGGGGGAAGTGGCTACACCTTC
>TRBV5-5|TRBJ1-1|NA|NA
CASSLGGPWNTEAFF
TGTGCCAGCAGCTTAGGAGGACCCTGGAACACTGAAGCTTTCTTT
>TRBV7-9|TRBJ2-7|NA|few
CASSRRAVYGGSYEQYF
TGTGCCAGCAGCCGGAGGGCAGTCTACGGGGGCTCCTACGAGCAGTACTTC
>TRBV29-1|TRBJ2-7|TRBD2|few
CSVTLADTYEQYF
TGCAGCGTGACACTAGCGGATACCTACGAGCAGTACTTC
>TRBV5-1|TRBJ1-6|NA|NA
CASSSSSYNSPLHF
TGCGCCAGCAGCTCCAGCTCCTATAATTCACCCCTCCACTTT
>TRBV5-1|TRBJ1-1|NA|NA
CASSSTLRGTEAFF
TGCGCCAGCAGCTCGACATTAAGGGGCACTGAAGCTTTCTTT